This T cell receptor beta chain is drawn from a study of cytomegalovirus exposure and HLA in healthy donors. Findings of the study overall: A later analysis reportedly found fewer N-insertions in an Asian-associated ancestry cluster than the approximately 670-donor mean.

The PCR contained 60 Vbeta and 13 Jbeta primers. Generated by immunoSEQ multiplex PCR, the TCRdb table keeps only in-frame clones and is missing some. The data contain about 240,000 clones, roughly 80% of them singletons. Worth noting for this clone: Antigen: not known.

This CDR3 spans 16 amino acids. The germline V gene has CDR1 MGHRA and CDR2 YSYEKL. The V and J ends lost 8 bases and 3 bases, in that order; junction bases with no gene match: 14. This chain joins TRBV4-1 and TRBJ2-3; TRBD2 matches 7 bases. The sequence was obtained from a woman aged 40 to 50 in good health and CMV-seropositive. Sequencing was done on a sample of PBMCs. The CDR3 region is CASRFGVGGRTDTQYF. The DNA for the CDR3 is TGCGCCAGCCGTTTCGGGGTTGGCGGGAGAACAGATACGCAGTATTTT.